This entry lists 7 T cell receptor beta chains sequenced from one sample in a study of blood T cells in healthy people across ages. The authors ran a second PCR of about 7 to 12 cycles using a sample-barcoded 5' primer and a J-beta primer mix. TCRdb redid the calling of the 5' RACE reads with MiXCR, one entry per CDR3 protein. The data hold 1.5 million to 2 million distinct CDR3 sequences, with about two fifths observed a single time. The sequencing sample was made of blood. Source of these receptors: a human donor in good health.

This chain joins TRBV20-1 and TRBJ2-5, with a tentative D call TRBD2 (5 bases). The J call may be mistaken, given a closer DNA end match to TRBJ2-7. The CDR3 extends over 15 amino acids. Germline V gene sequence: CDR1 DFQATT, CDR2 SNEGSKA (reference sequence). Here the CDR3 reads CSASLTEGNTYEQYF. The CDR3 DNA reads TGCAGTGCTAGCCTCACAGAGGGTAACACCTACGAGCAGTACTTC.

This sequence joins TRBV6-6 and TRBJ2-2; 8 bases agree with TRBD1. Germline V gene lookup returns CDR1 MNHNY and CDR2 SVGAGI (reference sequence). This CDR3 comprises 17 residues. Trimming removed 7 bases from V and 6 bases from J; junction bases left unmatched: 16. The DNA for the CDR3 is TGTGCCAGCACTTATCACCGGGACAGGATGACCTCCGGGGAGCTGTTTTTT. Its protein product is CASTYHRDRMTSGELFF.

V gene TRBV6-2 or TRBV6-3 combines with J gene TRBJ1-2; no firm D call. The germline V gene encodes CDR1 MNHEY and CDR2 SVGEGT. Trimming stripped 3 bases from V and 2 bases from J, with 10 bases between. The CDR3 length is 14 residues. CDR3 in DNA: TGTGCCAGCAGTTATCGGGCACTCAACTATGGCTACACCTTC. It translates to CASSYRALNYGYTF.

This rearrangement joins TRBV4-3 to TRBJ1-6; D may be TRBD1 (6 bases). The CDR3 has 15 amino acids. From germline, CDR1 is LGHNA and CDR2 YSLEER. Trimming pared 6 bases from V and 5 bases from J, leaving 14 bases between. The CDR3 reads CASSYREYDNSPLHF. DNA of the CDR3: TGCGCCAGCAGTTACAGGGAGTACGATAATTCACCCCTCCACTTT.

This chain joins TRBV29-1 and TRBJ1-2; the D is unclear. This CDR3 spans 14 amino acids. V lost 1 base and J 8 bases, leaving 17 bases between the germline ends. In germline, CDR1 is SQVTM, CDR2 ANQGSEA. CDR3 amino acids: CSVEAQFIQGGYTF. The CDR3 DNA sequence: TGCAGCGTTGAAGCCCAGTTTATCCAAGGAGGCTACACCTTC.

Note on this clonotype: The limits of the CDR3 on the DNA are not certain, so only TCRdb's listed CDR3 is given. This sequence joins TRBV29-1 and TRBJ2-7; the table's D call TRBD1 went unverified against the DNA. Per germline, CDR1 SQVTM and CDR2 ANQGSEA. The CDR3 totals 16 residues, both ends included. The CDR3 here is CSVLPGVGQGAYERYF.

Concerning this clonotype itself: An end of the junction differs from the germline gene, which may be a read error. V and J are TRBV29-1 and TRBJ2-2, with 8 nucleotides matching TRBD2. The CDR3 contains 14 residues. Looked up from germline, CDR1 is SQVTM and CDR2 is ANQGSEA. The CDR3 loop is CSVASGLFSGKLFF. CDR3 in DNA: TGCAGCGTAGCTAGCGGGCTTTTCTCCGGGAAGCTGTTTTTT.